A single sample is the source of the 6 T cell receptor beta chains below, sequenced in a study of T cell clones after liver transplantation. The data were produced by immunoSEQ multiplex PCR, yet TCRdb's version contains in-frame clones alone and is incomplete. Found here are some 75,000 clones, about 80% of them singletons; the top ten hold about 0.6%. The input for sequencing was CD4+ T cells from blood, taken before liver transplant. These receptors all stem from a human donor who received a liver transplant.

This clone was found many times. The V gene is TRBV7-6, the J gene TRBJ2-7, with D hard to call. Germline CDR1 and CDR2: SGHVS and FNYEAQ. The CDR3 has 13 amino acids. The germline V and J ends were trimmed by 0 bases and 3 bases, with 6 bases remaining between them. DNA for the CDR3: TGTGCCAGCAGCTTAGCTTCCGACTACGAGCAGTACTTC. It yields the protein CASSLASDYEQYF.

CDR3 DNA: TGTGCCAGCAGCGTCCAGGGGGGCGGATCCTACGAGCAGTACTTC. This codes for CASSVQGGGSYEQYF. This chain uses TRBV9 with TRBJ2-7, with TRBD1 as a possible D gene (7 bases). Germline-derived CDR1 and CDR2 are SGDLS and YYNGEE. V was shortened by 2 bases and J by 1 base, with 13 bases between the two germline ends. CDR3 length: 15 amino acids.

The sample holds a few counts of this clone. This sequence joins TRBV7-9 and TRBJ1-1; 7 bases match TRBD1. Trimming removed 5 bases from V and 12 bases from J; junction bases left unmatched: 15. The CDR3 extends over 14 amino acids. The V gene's germline CDR1 is SEHNR and CDR2 FQNEAQ (reference sequence). Written as DNA, the CDR3 is TGTGCCAGCAGCCAGCACATAGGGCAGGGGGTTACTTTCTTT. Translated: CASSQHIGQGVTFF.

The chain links TRBV10-2 to TRBJ1-5; TRBD1 aligns across 11 bases. Germline V gene sequence: CDR1 WSHSY, CDR2 SAAADI. Trimming took 4 bases from V and 6 from J; bases not matched to a gene: 2. The CDR3 consists of 14 residues. CDR3 region: CASSGTGGGQPQHF. CDR3 DNA: TGCGCCAGCAGTGGGACAGGGGGCGGTCAGCCCCAGCATTTT.

The rearrangement links TRBV6-1 to TRBJ1-3; D uncertain. CDR1 and CDR2 (germline): MNHNS, SASEGT. The CDR3 spans 14 residues. Deletions cut 11 bases from V and 0 bases from J, with 14 bases between. The CDR3 sequence: CACSRASSGNTIYF. In nucleotides, the CDR3 is TGTGCCTGTAGTAGGGCAAGCTCTGGAAACACCATATATTTT.

The J gene is TRBJ1-4, the V gene TRBV9; TRBD1 aligns across 7 bases. CDR1 SGDLS and CDR2 YYNGEE come from the germline V gene. After removal of 5 bases from V and 0 bases from J, the junction contained 7 bases not matched to a gene. The CDR3 is 16 amino acids. In DNA, the CDR3 is TGTGCCAGCAGTCGGGACAGTCAGGCAACTAATGAAAAACTGTTTTTT. Encoded protein: CASSRDSQATNEKLFF.